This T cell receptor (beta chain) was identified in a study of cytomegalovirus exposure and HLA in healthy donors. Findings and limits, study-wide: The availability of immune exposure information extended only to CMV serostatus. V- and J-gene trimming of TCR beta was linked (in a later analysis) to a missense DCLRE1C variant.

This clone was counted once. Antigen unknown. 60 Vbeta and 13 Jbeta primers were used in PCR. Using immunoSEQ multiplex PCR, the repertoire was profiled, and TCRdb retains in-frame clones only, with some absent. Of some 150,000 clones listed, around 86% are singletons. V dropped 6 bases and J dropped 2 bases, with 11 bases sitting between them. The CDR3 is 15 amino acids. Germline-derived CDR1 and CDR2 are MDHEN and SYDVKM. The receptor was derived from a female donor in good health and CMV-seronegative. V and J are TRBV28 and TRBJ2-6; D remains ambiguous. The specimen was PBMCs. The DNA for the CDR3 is TGTGCCAGCAGCTCCGCCGGAGCTGGGGCCAACGTCCTGACTTTC. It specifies CASSSAGAGANVLTF.